This entry features one TCR beta chain sequence. Its antigen is as yet unknown. Patients had blood sampled at baseline and again on cycle 4 day 1 and cycle 7 day 1. The repertoire was sequenced with immunoSEQ multiplex PCR; TCRdb's copy has only in-frame clones and lacks some. This sample yields about 110,000 clones, of which 80% to 95% are seen a single time; 0.95% to 1.5% belongs to the top ten. The sample comes from a study of OX40 agonist ivuxolimab in advanced cancers. The wider study: The dose-escalation cohort was around 83% male, with a mean age of around 54 years, ranging about 20 to 85. Patients achieving partial responses numbered three: one hepatocellular carcinoma case and two cutaneous melanoma cases.

General study results and limits: Expanded clones were, on average, more numerous in CD8+ T cells than in CD4+.

V shed 6 bases, J shed 2 bases, and the junction held 3 bases outside the gene matches. The germline CDR1 and CDR2 sequences are MNHEY and SMNVEV (reference sequence). The CDR3 loop spans 14 amino acids. V is TRBV27 and J is TRBJ1-4, with 7 bases matching TRBD1. This clonotype was sampled from an adult with an advanced solid tumor such as melanoma, head and neck, liver or kidney cancer. The sequenced sample was CD4+ or CD8+ T cells sorted from blood, obtained in a trial of the OX40 agonist ivuxolimab. CDR3 sequence reads: CASRLQGTNEKLFF. The CDR3 region has the DNA TGTGCCAGCAGATTACAGGGGACTAATGAAAAACTGTTTTTT.